This T cell receptor (beta chain) was profiled in a study of CXCR3-negative and CXCR3-positive naive CD8 T cells. There are 13 residues in the CDR3. Per the germline V gene, CDR1 is SQVTM and CDR2 is ANQGSEA. The TRB libraries of cDNA were built by UMI-labeled 5' RACE. TCRdb re-called the 5' RACE reads; every CDR3 protein appears as one record, without DNA. This sample contains tens of thousands of distinct CDR3 sequences. The chain is built from TRBV29-1 and TRBJ2-7; there is no DNA to check the TCRdb D call of TRBD1. The source of this sequence is a human donor in good health. Some clones in this sample may be carry-over from other donors' samples. Sequencing was done on a sample of memory CD8+ T cells from blood. CDR3 amino acids: CSAVTGNSHEQYF.